This TCR beta chain was documented in a study of regulatory T cells in long-lasting Graves disease. This CDR3 region has 14 residues. Germline lookup yields CDR1 LGHDT and CDR2 YNNKEL (reference sequence). V shed 5 bases and J shed 2 bases, with 12 bases lying between them. This clonotype showed up just a few times. Specified time point: newly diagnosed GD, antithyroid drugs for less than 3 months. PBMC-derived RNA was used for the TCR library. The collection involved drawing roughly 10 milliliters of peripheral blood into EDTA tubes. Arm-PCR with iRepertoire HTBI primers amplified the CDR3 regions for these TCR beta libraries. TCRdb used MiXCR to reprocess the multiplex PCR reads, holding one entry per CDR3 protein. The sample records 350,000 to 550,000 distinct CDR3 sequences, less than 15% being singletons. This sample was shared with a second study, whose subject was T cells in Graves' hyperthyroidism and ophthalmopathy.

The chain combines TRBV3-1 with TRBJ1-2; D gene ambiguous. This clonotype was sampled from a woman aged 50 to 60 with Graves disease. The specimen comprised peripheral blood mononuclear cells (PBMCs), sampled at new diagnosis, from a patient treated with antithyroid drugs. CDR3 nucleotide sequence: TGTGCCAGCAGCTCCTACGCGGAGAACTATGGCTACACCTTC. It is translated as CASSSYAENYGYTF.